Detailed here is one T cell receptor beta chain. What it binds is not known. TCRdb's table, derived via immunoSEQ multiplex PCR, lists solely in-frame clones and lacks some. Here the sample spans approximately 49,000 clones, around 80% being singletons. This specimen belongs to a study of OX40 agonist ivuxolimab in advanced cancers. General study findings and limits: Both blood CD4+ and CD8+ T cells showed clonal growth by week 6 at 0.1 to 3.0 mg/kg. Partial responders receiving 0.1-3.0 mg/kg showed among the lowest clonal expansion.

The germline V gene encodes CDR1 PRHDT and CDR2 FYEKMQ (reference sequence). This CDR3 is 13 amino acids long. V was cut by 3 bases and J by 6 bases, with 12 bases left in between. The chain combines TRBV13 with TRBJ2-7, with D possibly matching TRBD1 (5 bases). The sequencing here drew on CD4+ or CD8+ T cells sorted from blood, taken in a trial of the OX40 agonist ivuxolimab. The TCR comes from an adult with an advanced solid tumor such as melanoma, head and neck, liver or kidney cancer. The chain's CDR3 is CASSFRGLAEQYF. CDR3 DNA sequence: TGTGCCAGCAGCTTTAGGGGTCTGGCCGAGCAGTACTTC.